This note documents a single T cell receptor (beta chain) sequence. This sample is drawn from a study of blood T cell repertoires in COVID-19. Those enrolled in Seattle joined during active infection and were followed longitudinally afterward. Germline loops: CDR1 KGHSH, CDR2 LQKENI. CDR3 length: 16 amino acids. Trimming took 6 bases from V and 0 from J, leaving 14 bases between them. Per the original data handling: Nucleated cell counts were estimated from reference gene primer amplification. The data were produced by immunoSEQ multiplex PCR, yet TCRdb's version contains in-frame clones alone and is incomplete. V and J calls and clone size are those listed in that table; D and trimming were worked out from the DNA. The sample holds roughly 150,000 clones, roughly 85% seen once.

The V gene is TRBV18, the J gene TRBJ1-4, with D perhaps TRBD1 (6 bases). Source material: peripheral blood. The TCR sequence derives from a woman between 45 and 60 years old with COVID-19, enrolled during active disease. For the CDR3, the DNA is TGTGCCAGCTCCGCCGAGGGGGTTGCAACTAATGAAAAACTGTTTTTT. This codes for CASSAEGVATNEKLFF.